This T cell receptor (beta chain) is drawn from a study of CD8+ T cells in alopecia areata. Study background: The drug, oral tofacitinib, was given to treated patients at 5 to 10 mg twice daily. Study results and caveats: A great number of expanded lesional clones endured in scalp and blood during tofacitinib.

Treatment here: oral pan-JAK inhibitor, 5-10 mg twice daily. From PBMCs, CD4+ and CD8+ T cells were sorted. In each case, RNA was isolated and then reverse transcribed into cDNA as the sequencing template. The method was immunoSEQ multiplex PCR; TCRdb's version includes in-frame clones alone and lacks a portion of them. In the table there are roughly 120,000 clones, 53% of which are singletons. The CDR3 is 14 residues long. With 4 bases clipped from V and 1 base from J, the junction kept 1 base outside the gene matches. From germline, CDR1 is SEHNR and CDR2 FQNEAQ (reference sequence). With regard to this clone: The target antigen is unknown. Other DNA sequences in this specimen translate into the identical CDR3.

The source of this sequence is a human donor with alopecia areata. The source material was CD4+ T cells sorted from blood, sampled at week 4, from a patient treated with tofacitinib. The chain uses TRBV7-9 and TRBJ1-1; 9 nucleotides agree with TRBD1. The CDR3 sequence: CASSSGQGNTEAFF. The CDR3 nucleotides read TGTGCCAGCAGCTCGGGACAGGGGAACACTGAAGCTTTCTTT.